Below, one TCR beta chain is given with its context. Its antigen is still unknown. This record comes from a study of CXCR3-negative and CXCR3-positive naive CD8 T cells. Each CD8+ T cell subset was flow-sorted in triplicate. Every sort contained 300,000 cells. Phenotypically, naive CD8+ T cells corresponded to CD45RO-CCR7+CD27+CD95-. General study points: When CXCR3-positive naive cells were set against CXCR3-negative naive cells, the former had more hydrophobic TRB CDR3s.

UMI-tagged TRB cDNA libraries were built via 5' RACE. TCRdb derives one entry per CDR3 protein from the 5' RACE reads, leaving out DNA. The specimen's table records 90,000 to 150,000 distinct CDR3 sequences. Germline CDR1 is ENHRY and CDR2 is SYGVKD. This CDR3 is built from 16 residues. What was sequenced was naive CXCR3+ CD8+ T cells from blood. Specified subset: CD45RO-CCR7+CD27+CD95- naive CD8+ T cells expressing CXCR3 (TNR3+). The source of this sequence is a human donor in good health. Some clones in this sample may be carry-over from other donors' samples. The chain joins TRBV10-3 to TRBJ2-1. The CDR3 loop reads CAISTRGGSAYNEQFF.